The 19 T cell receptor beta chains below come from one sample, sequenced in a study of CD8+CD57+ T cells in acquired aplastic anemia. TCR beta VDJ combinations and CDR3 sequences were profiled from genomic DNA. MiXCR, run by TCRdb on the reads, gives a single entry per CDR3 protein. Among about 40,000 distinct CDR3 sequences listed, approximately 57% were seen once. All sequencing subjects had displayed CD8+CD57+ cell expansion on flow cytometry. Sample: sorted CD4+, CD8+, or CD8+CD57+ T cells (not recorded which) from PBMCs. The source of these receptors is a human donor with aplastic anemia.

In its sample, this clonotype was seen a few times. The CDR3 region is CASSSPGQHQETQYF. In DNA form, the CDR3 reads TGTGCCAGCAGCTCCCCGGGACAGCATCAAGAGACCCAGTACTTC. The chain employs TRBV7-8 and TRBJ2-5, with TRBD1 identical over 7 bases. Trimming removed 4 bases from V and 2 bases from J; junction bases left unmatched: 7. In germline, CDR1 is SGHVS, CDR2 FQNEAQ. The CDR3 has 15 residues. Variable domain in full (rest from reference TRBV7-8 and TRBJ2-5): GAGVSQSPRYKVAKRGQDVALRCDPISGHVSLFWYQQALGQGPEFLTYFQNEAQLDKSGLPSDRFFAERPEGSVSTLKIQRTQQEDSAVYLCASSSPGQHQETQYFGPGTRLLVL.

The V gene is TRBV25-1, the J gene TRBJ2-7; D unresolved. V was trimmed by 2 bases and J by 3 bases, leaving 14 bases between them. Germline-derived CDR1 and CDR2 are MGHDK and SYGVNS. This CDR3 is 15 amino acids long. CDR3 region: CASSEIRQDVYEQYF. CDR3 coding DNA: TGTGCCAGCAGTGAAATTAGGCAGGATGTCTACGAGCAGTACTTC.

The V gene is TRBV15, the J gene TRBJ2-1; weak D call: TRBD2 (5 bases). The V and J ends lost 1 base and 7 bases respectively, with 11 bases between them. The CDR3 has 14 amino acids. CDR1 LNHNV and CDR2 YYDKDF come from the germline V gene (reference sequence). This CDR3 is CATSRGGWENEQFF. Here the CDR3 DNA reads TGTGCCACCAGCAGAGGAGGCTGGGAGAATGAGCAGTTCTTC. The full variable domain, in which reference TRBV15 and TRBJ2-1 provide the parts outside the CDR3, is DAMVIQNPRYQVTQFGKPVTLSCSQTLNHNVMYWYQQKSSQAPKLLFHYYDKDFNNEADTPDNFQSRRPNTSFCFLDIRSPGLGDTAMYLCATSRGGWENEQFFGPGTRLTVL.

This chain uses TRBV14 with TRBJ2-7; D tentatively reads TRBD1 or TRBD2 (5 bases each). Germline V lookup: CDR1 SGHDN, CDR2 FVKESK. The CDR3 spans 12 residues. The V end lost 4 bases, the J end lost 4 bases, and 8 bases lay between the germline ends. This CDR3 is CASSPGPYEQYF. The CDR3 DNA reads as TGTGCCAGCAGCCCGGGGCCGTACGAGCAGTACTTC. Combining the CDR3 with reference TRBV14 and TRBJ2-7 gives the whole variable domain EAGVTQFPSHSVIEKGQTVTLRCDPISGHDNLYWYRRVMGKEIKFLLHFVKESKQDESGMPNNRFLAERTGGTYSTLKVQPAELEDSGVYFCASSPGPYEQYFGPGTRLTVT.

This chain uses TRBV10-3 with TRBJ1-4; D not resolved. V was clipped by 0 bases and J by 8 bases, with 10 bases between them. The CDR3 is 14 residues long. Germline CDR1 reads ENHRY; CDR2 reads SYGVKD. The CDR3 sequence: CAISESIQKEKLFF. The CDR3 DNA is TGTGCCATCAGTGAGTCAATTCAGAAGGAAAAACTGTTTTTT.

This clonotype has ten or more counts. The rearrangement joins TRBV7-3 to TRBJ2-5; 8 positions match TRBD2. With 5 bases clipped from V and 5 bases from J, the junction kept 7 bases outside the gene matches. CDR1 is SGHTA and CDR2 is FQGTGA in the germline V gene. CDR3 size: 14 residues. The CDR3 here is CASSNGGAGETQYF. The CDR3, as DNA: TGTGCCAGCAGCAACGGGGGGGCCGGGGAGACCCAGTACTTC.

This clonotype was seen only a few times. CDR3 sequence: CASSRLSGYTF. CDR3 DNA: TGTGCCAGCAGCCGTCTGAGCGGCTACACCTTC. The chain joins TRBV7-8 to TRBJ1-2; D call uncertain. The germline CDR1 and CDR2 sequences are SGHVS and FQNEAQ. V lost 5 bases and J 8 bases, leaving 9 bases between the germline ends. CDR3 size: 11 residues.

The chain joins TRBV2 to TRBJ1-5; the D gene is possibly TRBD1 (5 bases). The CDR3 loop spans 15 amino acids. From germline, CDR1 is SNHLY and CDR2 FYNNEI. V was pared by 3 bases and J by 0 bases, with 9 bases between. CDR3 region: CASSEQGISNQPQHF. CDR3 DNA sequence: TGTGCCAGCAGTGAGCAGGGAATTAGCAATCAGCCCCAGCATTTT.

The genes are TRBV29-1 and TRBJ1-2; D is undetermined. Looked up from germline, CDR1 is SQVTM and CDR2 is ANQGSEA. The CDR3 consists of 13 residues. The germline V and J ends were trimmed by 3 bases and 7 bases, with 15 bases remaining between them. Here the CDR3 DNA reads TGCAGCGTTGAGGAGGGTCCGCTCGGTGGCTACACCTTC. Its translation: CSVEEGPLGGYTF.

Notes on this clonotype: Possible read error: a much larger clone is one base away. The chain joins TRBV2 to TRBJ1-1; TRBD1 might be the D (6 bases). Between the trimmed V and J ends, which lost 10 bases and 5 bases, there was a span of 17 bases. This CDR3 comprises 13 residues. The germline V gene has CDR1 SNHLY and CDR2 FYNNEI. CDR3 residues: CATREGGRTEAFF. CDR3 coding DNA: TGTGCCACCAGAGAGGGGGGGAGAACTGAAGCTTTCTTT.

This chain links TRBV11-2 with TRBJ2-3, with D tentatively TRBD1 or TRBD2 (6 bases each). This CDR3 has 18 residues. Looked up from germline, CDR1 is SGHAT and CDR2 is FQNNGV. V lost 4 bases and J lost 2, with 22 bases in between. The CDR3 protein is CASSSPYGGLKSTDTQYF. The CDR3 nucleotides read TGTGCCAGCAGCTCCCCCTATGGGGGGCTCAAATCCACAGATACGCAGTATTTT.

The CDR3 here is CSAASGGEEDTQYF. The CDR3 DNA reads as TGCAGTGCTGCGTCCGGGGGGGAAGAAGATACGCAGTATTTT. The chain couples TRBV20-1 to TRBJ2-3; 8 nucleotides agree with TRBD2. CDR1 DFQATT and CDR2 SNEGSKA come from the germline V gene (reference sequence). V lost 5 bases, J lost 5 bases, and 9 bases stayed unmatched. CDR3 length: 14 amino acids.

This chain uses TRBV7-2 with TRBJ1-6, with 9 bases fitting TRBD1. CDR3 length: 15 residues. The V gene end was trimmed by 9 bases and the J gene end by 7 bases; junction bases not matched to a gene: 10. The germline V gene has CDR1 SGHTA and CDR2 FQGNSA. The CDR3 coding sequence is TGTGCCAGTACCGTACAGGGGGCTCGGAATTCACCCCTCCACTTT. It translates to CASTVQGARNSPLHF.

In its sample, this clonotype was seen once. The chain recombines TRBV4-2 with TRBJ1-2; D not certain. Germline CDR1 LGHNA, CDR2 YNFKEQ. The CDR3 loop spans 15 amino acids. Trimming left V 1 base short and J 8 bases short, with 17 bases between. This CDR3 reads CASSQGVRERNGYTF. The CDR3 coding sequence is TGTGCCAGCAGCCAAGGGGTTAGGGAGAGGAACGGCTACACCTTC.

This clonotype appeared a few times. The chain links TRBV29-1 to TRBJ1-2; D call uncertain. The V gene's germline CDR1 is SQVTM and CDR2 ANQGSEA. Trimming took 2 bases from V and 7 from J, leaving 14 bases between them. This CDR3 contains 13 residues. This chain's CDR3 is CSVEKSLMGGYTF. In DNA form, the CDR3 reads TGCAGCGTTGAAAAGAGCCTAATGGGTGGCTACACCTTC.

The chain combines TRBV29-1 with TRBJ2-1, with D maybe TRBD1 (6 bases). The J call may be in error: the DNA end matches TRBJ2-5 better. Germline lookup yields CDR1 SQVTM and CDR2 ANQGSEA. CDR3 size: 13 residues. The CDR3 spells CSVDRAQGETQYF. DNA of the CDR3: TGCAGCGTTGACCGAGCACAGGGAGAGACCCAGTACTTC.

The table lists this clonotype with many counts. This chain links TRBV5-1 with TRBJ2-1; 10 bases map to TRBD2. CDR1 is SGHRS and CDR2 is YFSETQ in the germline V gene. The CDR3 consists of 16 residues. J was trimmed by 6 bases and V by 4 bases; bases with no gene match: 10. CDR3 nucleotides: TGCGCCAGCAGCCCTACAGTAGCGGGGGGTAGCAATGAGCAGTTCTTC. Amino acid sequence: CASSPTVAGGSNEQFF.

This chain connects TRBV24-1 to TRBJ1-6, with 9 bases fitting TRBD1. Unmatched junction bases numbered 4, after V lost 2 bases and J lost 9 bases. This CDR3 contains 15 residues. Germline V lookup: CDR1 KGHDR, CDR2 SFDVKD. The CDR3 here is CATSDSGQGGSPLHF. The CDR3 region has the DNA TGTGCCACCAGTGATTCGGGACAGGGTGGTTCACCCCTCCACTTT.

This clonotype has a count of ten or more. The chain carries TRBV11-2 and TRBJ2-5, with 14 nucleotides matching TRBD2. Germline V gene data show CDR1 as SGHAT and CDR2 as FQNNGV. With 2 bases clipped from V and 0 bases from J, the junction kept 2 bases outside the gene matches. This CDR3 is built from 17 residues. CDR3: CASSLLGLAGDQETQYF. The DNA of the CDR3 is TGTGCCAGCAGCTTATTGGGACTAGCGGGGGACCAAGAGACCCAGTACTTC.